These 15 T cell receptor beta chains share one sample of origin, sequenced in a study of CD8 T cells in Susac syndrome. Random hexamers were used to reverse transcribe about 0.45 to 1 ug of RNA. TCRdb analysed the immunoSEQ multiplex PCR reads with MiXCR anew, one entry per CDR3 protein. The repertoire holds under 200,000 distinct CDR3 sequences, with around 95% as singletons. Input material: CD4+ T cells from PBMCs. The receptor set was obtained from a human donor in good health.

V and J are TRBV3-1 and TRBJ2-1; 8 bases match TRBD2. Trimming took 4 bases from V and 4 from J; bases not matched to a gene: 6. The CDR3 is 15 residues long. Germline assignment: CDR1 LGHDT and CDR2 YNNKEL (reference sequence). As DNA, the CDR3 is TGTGCCAGCAGCCGCGGACTAGCAGAGTACAATGAGCAGTTCTTC. Residues: CASSRGLAEYNEQFF.

The chain joins TRBV12-3 or TRBV12-4 to TRBJ1-4; D is unresolved. This CDR3 has 13 residues. V was cut by 3 bases and J by 5 bases, with 7 bases left in between. The CDR3 nucleotides read TGTGCCAGCAGTTTTTCGGTGAATGAAAAACTGTTTTTT. Its translation is CASSFSVNEKLFF.

The V and J genes are TRBV6-5 and TRBJ1-2, with D uncertain. The CDR3 is 13 residues long. V gave up 6 bases and J gave up 2 bases, with 10 bases separating them. CDR1 is MNHEY and CDR2 is SVGAGI in the germline V gene. For the CDR3, the DNA is TGTGCCAGCAGGACGGACCGAAACTATGGCTACACCTTC. Protein product: CASRTDRNYGYTF.

V is TRBV6-6 and J is TRBJ2-3; no clear D. From germline, CDR1 is MNHNY and CDR2 SVGAGI (reference sequence). The germline V and J ends were trimmed by 6 bases and 4 bases, with 5 bases remaining between them. The CDR3 contains 11 residues. The CDR3 sequence: CASSTSDTQYF. For the CDR3, the DNA is TGTGCCAGCAGCACGTCAGATACGCAGTATTTT.

This chain uses TRBV27 with TRBJ2-2; D remains ambiguous. The CDR3 length is 12 residues. From germline, CDR1 is MNHEY and CDR2 SMNVEV (reference sequence). Trimming left V 3 bases short and J 4 bases short, with 3 bases between. The CDR3 DNA follows: TGTGCCAGCAGTTTCAGCACCGGGGAGCTGTTTTTT. This encodes CASSFSTGELFF.

The V gene is TRBV4-1, the J gene TRBJ2-3, with 7 bases identical to TRBD2. Germline V gives CDR1 MGHRA, CDR2 YSYEKL. The CDR3 length is 15 residues. Trimming took 1 base from V and 3 from J; bases not matched to a gene: 4. The CDR3 loop reads CASSQGSGATDTQYF. CDR3 DNA sequence: TGCGCCAGCAGCCAAGGCAGCGGGGCTACAGATACGCAGTATTTT.

The chain links TRBV4-3 to TRBJ1-1, with TRBD1 matching over 7 bases. J was trimmed by 9 bases and V by 1 base; bases with no gene match: 2. Germline V gene sequence: CDR1 LGHNA, CDR2 YSLEER. The CDR3 totals 12 residues. CDR3 region: CASSQGGGQAFF. DNA for the CDR3: TGCGCCAGCAGCCAAGGAGGGGGCCAAGCTTTCTTT.

Here the CDR3 reads CASSLVGGSMIVYGYTF. The DNA for the CDR3 is TGTGCCAGCAGCTTAGTAGGGGGCAGCATGATCGTCTATGGCTACACCTTC. This chain links TRBV7-2 with TRBJ1-2; the match to TRBD1 covers 7 bases. Germline V CDR1 and CDR2: SGHTA, FQGNSA. This CDR3 has 17 amino acids. Unmatched junction bases numbered 12, after V lost 1 base and J lost 4 bases.

This rearrangement joins TRBV15 to TRBJ2-3; 8 bases fit TRBD2. The CDR3 totals 17 residues. CDR1 LNHNV and CDR2 YYDKDF come from the germline V gene (reference sequence). V was pared by 0 bases and J by 8 bases, with 13 bases of the junction left unmatched. CDR3 amino acids: CATSRDLPGGPGGTQYF. For the CDR3, the DNA is TGTGCCACCAGCAGAGATCTACCGGGGGGGCCCGGAGGTACGCAGTATTTT.

This clonotype was observed a single time. The V and J genes are TRBV5-1 and TRBJ2-3, with D perhaps TRBD1 (5 bases). The CDR3 has 16 amino acids. Germline V gives CDR1 SGHRS, CDR2 YFSETQ. V was pared by 0 bases and J by 0 bases, with 11 bases between. The chain's CDR3 is CASSLDGRASTDTQYF. Written as DNA, the CDR3 is TGCGCCAGCAGCTTGGACGGCAGGGCGAGCACAGATACGCAGTATTTT.

This chain uses TRBV3-1 with TRBJ2-1, with a weak D call TRBD1 (6 bases). The CDR3 contains 15 residues. Trimming took 0 bases from V and 6 from J, leaving 12 bases between them. Germline loops: CDR1 LGHDT, CDR2 YNNKEL (reference sequence). Here the CDR3 DNA reads TGTGCCAGCAGCCAAGATAGAGTAGGGGGCAATGAGCAGTTCTTC. Amino acids: CASSQDRVGGNEQFF.

J is TRBJ2-3 and V is TRBV7-9; TRBD2 is a possible D gene (5 bases). Per the germline V gene, CDR1 is SEHNR and CDR2 is FQNEAQ (reference sequence). V lost 5 bases and J lost 1, with 19 bases in between. This CDR3 is built from 17 residues. Written as DNA, the CDR3 is TGTGCCAGCAGCGAGGGCCCGGCAGTGACGGGCACAGATACGCAGTATTTT. It translates to CASSEGPAVTGTDTQYF. Combining the CDR3 with reference TRBV7-9 and TRBJ2-3 gives the whole variable domain DTGVSQNPRHKITKRGQNVTFRCDPISEHNRLYWYRQTLGQGPEFLTYFQNEAQLEKSRLLSDRFSAERPKGSFSTLEIQRTEQGDSAMYLCASSEGPAVTGTDTQYFGPGTRLTVL.

This clonotype was picked up a small number of times. V usage is TRBV28 and J usage is TRBJ2-1, with D uncertain. The CDR3 has 10 amino acids. V was shortened by 2 bases and J by 7 bases, with 0 bases between the two germline ends. Per the germline V gene, CDR1 is MDHEN and CDR2 is SYDVKM. CDR3 sequence reads: CASSLNEQFF. The DNA for the CDR3 is TGTGCCAGCAGTTTAAATGAGCAGTTCTTC.

In DNA, the CDR3 is TGTGCCAGCAGCGTGACAGGGACGCTCTACAATGAGCAGTTCTTC. Protein: CASSVTGTLYNEQFF. The rearrangement links TRBV5-4 to TRBJ2-1, with 7 positions matching TRBD1. The CDR3 runs 15 residues. Germline loops: CDR1 SGHNT, CDR2 YYREEE (reference sequence). The V segment lost 4 bases and the J segment 3 bases; nucleotides outside the gene matches: 7.

The rearrangement links TRBV20-1 to TRBJ2-3; D is perhaps TRBD1 (6 bases). In germline, CDR1 is DFQATT, CDR2 SNEGSKA (reference sequence). The CDR3 runs 12 residues. V lost 5 bases, J lost 6 bases, and 12 bases lay in between. In DNA form, the CDR3 reads TGCAGTGCTGAGCCCAGGGGTGATACGCAGTATTTT. Translation: CSAEPRGDTQYF.